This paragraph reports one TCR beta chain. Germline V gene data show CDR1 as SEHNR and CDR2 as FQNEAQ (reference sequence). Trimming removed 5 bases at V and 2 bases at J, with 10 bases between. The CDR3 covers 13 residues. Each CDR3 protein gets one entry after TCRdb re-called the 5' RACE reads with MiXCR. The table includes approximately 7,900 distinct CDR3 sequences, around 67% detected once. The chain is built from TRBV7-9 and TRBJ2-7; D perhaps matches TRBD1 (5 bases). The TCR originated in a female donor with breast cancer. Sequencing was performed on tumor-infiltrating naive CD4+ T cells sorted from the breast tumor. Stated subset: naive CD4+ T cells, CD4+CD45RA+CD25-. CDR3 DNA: TGTGCCAGCAGCGCAGGGTCCGCCTACGAGCAGTACTTC. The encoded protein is CASSAGSAYEQYF.